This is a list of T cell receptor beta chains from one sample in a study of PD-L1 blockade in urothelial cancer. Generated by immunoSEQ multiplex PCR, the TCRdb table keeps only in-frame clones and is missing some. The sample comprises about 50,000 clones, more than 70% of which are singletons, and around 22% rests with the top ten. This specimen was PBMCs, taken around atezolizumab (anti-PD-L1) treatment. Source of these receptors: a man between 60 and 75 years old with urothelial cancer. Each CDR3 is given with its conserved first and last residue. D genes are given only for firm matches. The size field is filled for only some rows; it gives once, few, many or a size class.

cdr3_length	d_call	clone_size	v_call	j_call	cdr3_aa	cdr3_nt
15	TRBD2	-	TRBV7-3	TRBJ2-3	CASSLTGLAPDTQYF	TGTGCCAGCAGCTTAACCGGACTAGCGCCAGATACGCAGTATTTT
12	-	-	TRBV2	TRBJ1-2	CASRQTDYGYTF	TGTGCCAGCAGGCAGACTGACTATGGCTACACCTTC
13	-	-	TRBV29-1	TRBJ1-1	CSVLSPQRTEAFF	TGCAGCGTCCTATCTCCCCAGCGGACTGAAGCTTTCTTT
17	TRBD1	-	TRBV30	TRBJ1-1	CAWSSWQGAGMNTEAFF	TGTGCCTGGAGTAGCTGGCAGGGGGCTGGGATGAACACTGAAGCTTTCTTT
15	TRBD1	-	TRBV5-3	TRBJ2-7	CARSPWDSIYYEQYF	TGTGCCAGAAGCCCCTGGGACAGTATCTACTACGAGCAGTACTTC
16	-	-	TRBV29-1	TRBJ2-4	CSVESREPKAKNIQYF	TGCAGCGTTGAATCTAGGGAGCCGAAAGCCAAAAACATTCAGTACTTC
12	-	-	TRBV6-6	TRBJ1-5	CASSQPVQPQHF	TGTGCCAGCAGTCAACCGGTCCAGCCCCAGCATTTT
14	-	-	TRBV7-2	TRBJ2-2	CASSLQGMAGELFF	TGTGCCAGCAGCTTACAGGGAATGGCCGGGGAGCTGTTTTTT
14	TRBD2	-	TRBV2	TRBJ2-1	CASSDLSGGNEQFF	TGTGCCAGCAGCGACCTTAGCGGGGGGAATGAGCAGTTCTTC
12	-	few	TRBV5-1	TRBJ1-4	CASSLDRRGLFF	TGCGCCAGCAGCTTGGACCGGAGGGGACTGTTTTTT